This T cell receptor (beta chain) was sequenced for a study of cytomegalovirus exposure and HLA in healthy donors. At the level of the study: A prior analysis found around 110 million unique TCR beta sequences from 150 million to 200 million T cells. Findings and limits, study-wide: For most TCR beta V segments, an earlier analysis put the productive rate at about 90% or about 30% of the time.

Regarding this clone: The antigen is unknown.

The CDR3 is made up of 14 amino acids. The germline gives CDR1 SQVTM, CDR2 ANQGSEA. The ends lost 2 bases at V and 4 bases at J; junction bases unmatched: 5. The PCR made use of 60 Vbeta and 13 Jbeta primers. Some clones are missing from TCRdb's copy, which holds only in-frame ones; the method was immunoSEQ multiplex PCR. The data hold 200,000 to 250,000 clones, with 85% to 90% observed a single time. The source material was PBMCs. This chain connects TRBV29-1 to TRBJ2-7; 10 bases agree with TRBD1. The clonotype was recovered from a woman aged 18-29 years in good health and CMV-seronegative. The CDR3 loop is CSVETTGGLYEQYF. As DNA, the CDR3 is TGCAGCGTTGAAACGACAGGGGGCTTGTACGAGCAGTACTTC.